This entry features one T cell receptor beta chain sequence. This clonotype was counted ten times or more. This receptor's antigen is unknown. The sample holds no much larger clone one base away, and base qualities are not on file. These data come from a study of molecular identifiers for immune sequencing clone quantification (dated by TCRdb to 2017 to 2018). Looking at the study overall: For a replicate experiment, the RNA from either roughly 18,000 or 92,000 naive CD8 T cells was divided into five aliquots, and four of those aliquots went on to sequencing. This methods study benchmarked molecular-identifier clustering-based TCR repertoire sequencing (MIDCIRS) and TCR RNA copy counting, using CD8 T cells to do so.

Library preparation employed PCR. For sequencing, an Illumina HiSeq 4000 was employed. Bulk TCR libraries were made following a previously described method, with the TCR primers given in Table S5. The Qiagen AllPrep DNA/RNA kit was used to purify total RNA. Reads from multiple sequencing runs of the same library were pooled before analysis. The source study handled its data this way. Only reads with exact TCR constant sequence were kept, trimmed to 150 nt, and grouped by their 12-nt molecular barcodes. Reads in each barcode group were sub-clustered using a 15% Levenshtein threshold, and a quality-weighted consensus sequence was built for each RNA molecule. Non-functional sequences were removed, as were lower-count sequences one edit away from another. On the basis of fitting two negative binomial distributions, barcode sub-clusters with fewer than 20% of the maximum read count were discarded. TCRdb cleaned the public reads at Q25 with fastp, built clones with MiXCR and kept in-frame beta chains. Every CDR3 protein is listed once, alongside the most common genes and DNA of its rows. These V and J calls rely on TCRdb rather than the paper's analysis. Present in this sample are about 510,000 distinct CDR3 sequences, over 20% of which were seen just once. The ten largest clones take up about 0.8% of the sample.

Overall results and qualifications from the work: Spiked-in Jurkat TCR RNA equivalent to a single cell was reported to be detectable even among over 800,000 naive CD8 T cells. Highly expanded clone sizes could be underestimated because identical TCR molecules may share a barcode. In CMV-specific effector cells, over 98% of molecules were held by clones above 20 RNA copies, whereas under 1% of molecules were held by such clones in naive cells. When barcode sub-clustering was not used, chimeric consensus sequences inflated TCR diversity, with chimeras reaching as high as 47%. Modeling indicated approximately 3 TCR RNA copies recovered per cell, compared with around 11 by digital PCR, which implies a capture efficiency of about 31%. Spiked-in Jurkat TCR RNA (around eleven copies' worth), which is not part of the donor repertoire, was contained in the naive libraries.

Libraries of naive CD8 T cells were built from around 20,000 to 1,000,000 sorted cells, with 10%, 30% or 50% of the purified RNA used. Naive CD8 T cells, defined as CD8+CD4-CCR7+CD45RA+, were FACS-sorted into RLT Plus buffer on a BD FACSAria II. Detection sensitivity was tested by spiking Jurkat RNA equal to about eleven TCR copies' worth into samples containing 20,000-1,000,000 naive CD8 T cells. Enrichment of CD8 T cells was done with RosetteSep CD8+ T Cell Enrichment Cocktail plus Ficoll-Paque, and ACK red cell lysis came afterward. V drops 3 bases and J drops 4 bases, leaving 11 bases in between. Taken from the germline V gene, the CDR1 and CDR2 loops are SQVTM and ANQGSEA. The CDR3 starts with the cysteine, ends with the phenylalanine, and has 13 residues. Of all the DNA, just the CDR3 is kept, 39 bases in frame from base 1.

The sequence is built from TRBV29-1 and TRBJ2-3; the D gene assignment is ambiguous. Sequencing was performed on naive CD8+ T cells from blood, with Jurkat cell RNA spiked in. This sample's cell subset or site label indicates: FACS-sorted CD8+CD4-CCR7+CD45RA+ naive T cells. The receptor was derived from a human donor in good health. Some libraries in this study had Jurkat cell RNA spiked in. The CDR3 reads CSVDPEVADTQYF. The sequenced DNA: TGCAGCGTTGACCCCGAAGTGGCAGATACGCAGTATTTT.